These 3 T cell receptor beta chains were sequenced from one sample in a study of human T cells and chemical hapten exposure. Researchers extracted total RNA from unfractionated whole blood. Library preparation tagged each individual cDNA molecule with a unique molecular identifier. In TCRdb, the reads were re-called with MiXCR into one record per CDR3 protein. The sample lists more than 3,000 distinct CDR3 sequences; approximately 45% were seen once. Material for sequencing was whole blood. Every receptor here comes from a human donor who had alopecia or was a healthy volunteer (not recorded which). Some clones in this sample may be carry-over from other donors' samples. This table probably holds off-target reads from a library built for another chain.

J is TRBJ2-5 and V is TRBV9; D is unresolved. The germline V gene has CDR1 SGDLS and CDR2 YYNGEE. This CDR3 is 14 amino acids long. V lost 0 bases, J lost 5 bases, and 11 bases lay in between. DNA for the CDR3: TGTGCCAGCAGCGTAGGGAACCCCGGGGAGACCCAGTACTTC. Protein product: CASSVGNPGETQYF.

This clonotype was seen more than once but under ten times. The chain carries TRBV5-8 and TRBJ2-2, with a possible D match to TRBD1 (6 bases). V dropped 2 bases and J dropped 4 bases, with 12 bases sitting between them. In germline, CDR1 is SGHTS, CDR2 YDEGEE. There are 15 residues in the CDR3. The CDR3 bases are TGTGCCAGCAGCTTCGGCCAGGGGCCCACCGGGGAGCTGTTTTTT. Translating gives CASSFGQGPTGELFF.

This chain joins TRBV28 and TRBJ2-6; D is unclear. The CDR3 extends over 13 amino acids. Per germline, CDR1 MDHEN and CDR2 SYDVKM. Deletions cut 1 base from V and 4 bases from J, with 2 bases between. The CDR3 loop is CASSLFGANVLTF. CDR3 bases: TGTGCCAGCAGTTTATTCGGGGCCAACGTCCTGACTTTC.